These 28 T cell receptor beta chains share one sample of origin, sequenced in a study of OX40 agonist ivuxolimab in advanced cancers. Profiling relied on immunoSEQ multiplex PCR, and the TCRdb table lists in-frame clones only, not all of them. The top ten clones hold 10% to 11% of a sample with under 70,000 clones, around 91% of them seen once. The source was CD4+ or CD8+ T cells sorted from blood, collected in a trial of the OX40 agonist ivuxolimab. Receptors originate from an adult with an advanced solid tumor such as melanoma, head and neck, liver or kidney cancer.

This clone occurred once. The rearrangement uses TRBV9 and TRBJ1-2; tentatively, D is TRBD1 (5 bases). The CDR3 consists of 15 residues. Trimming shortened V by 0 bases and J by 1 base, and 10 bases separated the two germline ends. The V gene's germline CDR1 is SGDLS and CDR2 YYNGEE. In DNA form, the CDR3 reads TGTGCCAGCAGCGTAGGTGGGGCGTTTAACTATGGCTACACCTTC. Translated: CASSVGGAFNYGYTF. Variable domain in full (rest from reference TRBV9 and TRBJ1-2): DSGVTQTPKHLITATGQRVTLRCSPRSGDLSVYWYQQSLDQGLQFLIQYYNGEERAKGNILERFSAQQFPDLHSELNLSSLELGDSALYFCASSVGGAFNYGYTFGSGTRLTVV.

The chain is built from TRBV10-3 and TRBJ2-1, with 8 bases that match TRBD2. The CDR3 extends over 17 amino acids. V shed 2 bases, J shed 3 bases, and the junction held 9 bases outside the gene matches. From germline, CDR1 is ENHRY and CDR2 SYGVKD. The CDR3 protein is CAISEGPSGSVYNEQFF. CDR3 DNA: TGTGCCATCAGTGAGGGGCCAAGCGGGAGCGTCTACAATGAGCAGTTCTTC.

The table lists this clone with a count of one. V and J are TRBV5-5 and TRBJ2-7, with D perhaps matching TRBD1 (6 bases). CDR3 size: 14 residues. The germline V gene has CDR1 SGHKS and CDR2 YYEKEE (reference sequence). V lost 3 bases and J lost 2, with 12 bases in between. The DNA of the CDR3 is TGTGCCAGCAGCTCGACAGGTCGACCCTACGAGCAGTACTTC. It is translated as CASSSTGRPYEQYF.

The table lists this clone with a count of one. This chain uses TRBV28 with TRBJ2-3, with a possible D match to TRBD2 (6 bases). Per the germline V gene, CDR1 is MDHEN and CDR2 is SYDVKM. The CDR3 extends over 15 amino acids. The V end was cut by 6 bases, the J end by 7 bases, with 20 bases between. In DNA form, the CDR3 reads TGTGCCAGCAGCAGGCCGCGGGGAGTCGGGAATACGCAGTATTTT. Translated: CASSRPRGVGNTQYF.

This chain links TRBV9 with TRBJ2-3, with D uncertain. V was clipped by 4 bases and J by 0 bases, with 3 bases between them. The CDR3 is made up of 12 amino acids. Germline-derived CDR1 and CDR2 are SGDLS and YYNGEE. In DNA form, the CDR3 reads TGTGCCAGCAGCCGGAGCACAGATACGCAGTATTTT. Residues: CASSRSTDTQYF.

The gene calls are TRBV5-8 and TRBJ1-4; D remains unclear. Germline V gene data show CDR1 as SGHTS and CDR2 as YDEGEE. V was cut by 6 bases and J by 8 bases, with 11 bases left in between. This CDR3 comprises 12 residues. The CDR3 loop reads CASKIVAEKLFF. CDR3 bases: TGTGCCAGCAAGATAGTGGCGGAAAAACTGTTTTTT.

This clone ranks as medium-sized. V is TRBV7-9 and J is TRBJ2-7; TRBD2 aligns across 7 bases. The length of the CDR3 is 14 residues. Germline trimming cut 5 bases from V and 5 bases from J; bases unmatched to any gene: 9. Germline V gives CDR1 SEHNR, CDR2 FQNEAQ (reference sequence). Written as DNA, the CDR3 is TGTGCCAGCAGCCCTCGGGGGGAGGGTCACGAGCAGTACTTC. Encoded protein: CASSPRGEGHEQYF. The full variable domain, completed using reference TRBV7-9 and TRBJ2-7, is DTGVSQNPRHKITKRGQNVTFRCDPISEHNRLYWYRQTLGQGPEFLTYFQNEAQLEKSRLLSDRFSAERPKGSFSTLEIQRTEQGDSAMYLCASSPRGEGHEQYFGPGTRLTVT.

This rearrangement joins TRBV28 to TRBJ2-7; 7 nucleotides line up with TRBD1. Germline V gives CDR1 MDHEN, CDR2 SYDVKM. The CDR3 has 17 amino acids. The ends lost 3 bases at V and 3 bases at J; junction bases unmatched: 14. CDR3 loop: CASSFSRRKGANYEQYF. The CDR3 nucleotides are TGTGCCAGCAGTTTCTCTAGGAGGAAGGGGGCGAACTACGAGCAGTACTTC.

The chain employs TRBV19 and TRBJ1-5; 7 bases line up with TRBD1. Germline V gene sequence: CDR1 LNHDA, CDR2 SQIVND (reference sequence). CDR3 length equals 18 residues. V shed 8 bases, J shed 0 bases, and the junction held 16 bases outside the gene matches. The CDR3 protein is CASQIFRDSIYSNQPQHF. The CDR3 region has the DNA TGTGCCAGTCAAATTTTCCGGGACAGCATTTATAGCAATCAGCCCCAGCATTTT.

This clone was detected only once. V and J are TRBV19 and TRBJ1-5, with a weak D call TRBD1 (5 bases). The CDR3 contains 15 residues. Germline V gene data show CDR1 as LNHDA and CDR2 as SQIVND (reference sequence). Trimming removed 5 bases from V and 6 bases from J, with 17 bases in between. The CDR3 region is CASSSGLDLTQPQHF. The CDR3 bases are TGTGCCAGTAGTTCGGGACTGGACCTTACTCAGCCCCAGCATTTT.

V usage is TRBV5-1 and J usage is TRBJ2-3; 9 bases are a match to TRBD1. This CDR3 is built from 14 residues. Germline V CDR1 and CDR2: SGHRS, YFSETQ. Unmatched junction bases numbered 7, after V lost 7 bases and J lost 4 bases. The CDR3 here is CASWGDRVSDTQYF. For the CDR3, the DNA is TGCGCCAGCTGGGGGGACAGGGTCTCAGATACGCAGTATTTT.

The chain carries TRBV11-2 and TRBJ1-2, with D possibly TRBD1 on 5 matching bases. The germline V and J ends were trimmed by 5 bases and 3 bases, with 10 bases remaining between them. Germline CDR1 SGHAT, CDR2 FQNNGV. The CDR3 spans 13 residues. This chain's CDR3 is CASSPQTDYGYTF. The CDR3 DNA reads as TGTGCCAGCAGCCCCCAGACAGACTATGGCTACACCTTC. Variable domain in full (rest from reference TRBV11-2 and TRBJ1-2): EAGVAQSPRYKIIEKRQSVAFWCNPISGHATLYWYQQILGQGPKLLIQFQNNGVVDDSQLPKDRFSAERLKGVDSTLKIQPAKLEDSAVYLCASSPQTDYGYTFGSGTRLTVV.

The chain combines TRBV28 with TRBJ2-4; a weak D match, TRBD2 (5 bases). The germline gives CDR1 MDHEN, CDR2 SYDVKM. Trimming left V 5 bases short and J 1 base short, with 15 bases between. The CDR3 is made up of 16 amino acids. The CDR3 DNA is TGTGCCAGCAGTCCCCCCAGGAGGTTGGCCAAAAACATTCAGTACTTC. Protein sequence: CASSPPRRLAKNIQYF.

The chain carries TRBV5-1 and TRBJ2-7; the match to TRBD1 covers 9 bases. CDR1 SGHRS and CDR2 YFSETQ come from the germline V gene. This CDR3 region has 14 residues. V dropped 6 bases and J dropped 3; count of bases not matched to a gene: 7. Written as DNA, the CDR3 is TGCGCCAGCACCCGGGGACAGGGAGACTACGAGCAGTACTTC. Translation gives CASTRGQGDYEQYF.

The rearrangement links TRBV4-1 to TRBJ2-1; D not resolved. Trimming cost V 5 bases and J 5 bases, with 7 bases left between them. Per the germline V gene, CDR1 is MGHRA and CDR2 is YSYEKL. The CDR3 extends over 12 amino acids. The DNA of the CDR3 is TGCGCCAGCAGCTTATTCAACAATGAGCAGTTCTTC. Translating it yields CASSLFNNEQFF.

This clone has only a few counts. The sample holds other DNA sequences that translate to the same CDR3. CDR3 loop: CASSLGTEAFF. CDR3 DNA: TGTGCCAGCAGTCTCGGCACTGAAGCTTTCTTT. The chain joins TRBV2 to TRBJ1-1; no clear D. CDR3 length equals 11 residues. Looked up from germline, CDR1 is SNHLY and CDR2 is FYNNEI. The ends were cut back, 5 bases at V and 4 bases at J, with 5 bases in the middle.

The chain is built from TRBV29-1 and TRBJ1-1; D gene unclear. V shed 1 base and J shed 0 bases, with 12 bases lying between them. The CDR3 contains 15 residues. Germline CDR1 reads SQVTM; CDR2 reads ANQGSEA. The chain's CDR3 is CSVEVPGSMNTEAFF. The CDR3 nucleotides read TGCAGCGTTGAAGTTCCAGGCTCAATGAACACTGAAGCTTTCTTT.

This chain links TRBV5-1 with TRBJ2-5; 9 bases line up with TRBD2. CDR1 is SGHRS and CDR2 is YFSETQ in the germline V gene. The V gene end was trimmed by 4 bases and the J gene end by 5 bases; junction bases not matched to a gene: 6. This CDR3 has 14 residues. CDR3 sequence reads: CASSSGTSLETQYF. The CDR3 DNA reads TGCGCCAGCAGCAGCGGGACTAGCTTGGAGACCCAGTACTTC.

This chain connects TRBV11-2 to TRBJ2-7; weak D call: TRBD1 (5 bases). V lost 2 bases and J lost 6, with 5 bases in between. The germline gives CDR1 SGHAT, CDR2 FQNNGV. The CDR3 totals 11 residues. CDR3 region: CASSLRGEQYF. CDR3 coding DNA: TGTGCCAGCAGCTTAAGGGGCGAGCAGTACTTC.

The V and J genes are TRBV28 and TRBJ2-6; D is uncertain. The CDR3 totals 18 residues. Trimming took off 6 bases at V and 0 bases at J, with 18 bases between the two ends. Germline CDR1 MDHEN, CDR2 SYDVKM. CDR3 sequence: CASRPHYDYFSGANVLTF. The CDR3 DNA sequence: TGTGCCAGCAGACCCCATTACGATTATTTCTCTGGGGCCAACGTCCTGACTTTC.

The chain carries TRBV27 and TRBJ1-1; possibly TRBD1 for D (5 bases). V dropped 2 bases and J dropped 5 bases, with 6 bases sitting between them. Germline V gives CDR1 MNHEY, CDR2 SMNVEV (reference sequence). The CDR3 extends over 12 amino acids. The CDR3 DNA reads TGTGCCAGCAGTTTAACAGGAACTGAAGCTTTCTTT. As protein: CASSLTGTEAFF.

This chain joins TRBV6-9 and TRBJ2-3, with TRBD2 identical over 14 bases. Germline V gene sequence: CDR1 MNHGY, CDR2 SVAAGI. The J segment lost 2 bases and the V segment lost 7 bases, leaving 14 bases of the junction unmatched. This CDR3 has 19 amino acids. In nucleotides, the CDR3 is TGTGCCAGCACCGATCCGGGACTAGCGGGAGCGGATCCCACAGATACGCAGTATTTT. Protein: CASTDPGLAGADPTDTQYF.

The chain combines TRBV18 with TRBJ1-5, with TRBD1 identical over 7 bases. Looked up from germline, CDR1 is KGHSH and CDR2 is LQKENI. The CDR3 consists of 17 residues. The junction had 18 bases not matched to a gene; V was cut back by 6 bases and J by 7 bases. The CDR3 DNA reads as TGTGCCAGCTCCCAAACCTCATCGACAGGGCTGGGGCAGCCCCAGCATTTT. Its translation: CASSQTSSTGLGQPQHF.

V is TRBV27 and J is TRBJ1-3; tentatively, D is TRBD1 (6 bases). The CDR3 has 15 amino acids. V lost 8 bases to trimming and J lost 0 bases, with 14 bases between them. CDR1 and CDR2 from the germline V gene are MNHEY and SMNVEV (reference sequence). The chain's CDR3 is CASYHRATSGNTIYF. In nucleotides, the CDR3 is TGTGCCAGCTATCACAGGGCTACCTCTGGAAACACCATATATTTT.

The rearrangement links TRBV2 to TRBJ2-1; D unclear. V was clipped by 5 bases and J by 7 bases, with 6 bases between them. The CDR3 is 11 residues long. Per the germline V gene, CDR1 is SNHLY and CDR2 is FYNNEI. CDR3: CASSFTNEQFF. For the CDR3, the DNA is TGTGCCAGCAGTTTCACGAATGAGCAGTTCTTC.

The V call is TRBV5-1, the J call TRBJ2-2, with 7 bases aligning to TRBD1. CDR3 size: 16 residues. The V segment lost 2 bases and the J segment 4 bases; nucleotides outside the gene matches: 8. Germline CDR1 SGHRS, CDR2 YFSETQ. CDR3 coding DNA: TGCGCCAGCAGCTTCAAAGGGGGCTATGGCACCGGGGAGCTGTTTTTT. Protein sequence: CASSFKGGYGTGELFF.

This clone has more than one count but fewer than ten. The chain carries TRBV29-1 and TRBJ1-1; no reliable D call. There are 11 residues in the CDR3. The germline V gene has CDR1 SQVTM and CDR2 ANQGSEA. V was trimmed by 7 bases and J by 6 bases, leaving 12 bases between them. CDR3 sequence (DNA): TGCAGCGCCGAAGGGTGGGCTGAAGCTTTCTTT. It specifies CSAEGWAEAFF.

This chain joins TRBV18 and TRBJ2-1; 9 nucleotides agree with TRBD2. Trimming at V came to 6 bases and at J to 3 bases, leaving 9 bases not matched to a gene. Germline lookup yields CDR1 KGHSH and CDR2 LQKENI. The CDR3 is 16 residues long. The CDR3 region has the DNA TGTGCCAGCTCCCCTCCGGTAGCGGGAGACTACAATGAGCAGTTCTTC. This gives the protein CASSPPVAGDYNEQFF.